This T cell receptor beta chain was identified in a study of vaccination and CD4 T cells after COVID-19. With the Oncomine TCR Beta short-read assay, DNA from cultured CD4+ T cells was sequenced. Cultures of CD4+ T cells served as the source for extracting genomic DNA. One entry per CDR3 protein, called by TCRdb with MiXCR from the PCR reads. In the table there are about 20,000 distinct CDR3 sequences, 60% of which are singletons. V lost 10 bases and J lost 3; bases outside the gene matches: 1. CDR3 length: 11 amino acids. Germline assignment: CDR1 ENHRY and CDR2 SYGVKD. Treatment specified: roughly ten-day PBMC culture with coronavirus spike peptide pools or control peptides (ViraFEST assay). In the ViraFEST assay, peptide-pool expansion preceded TCR sequencing of expanded clonotypes. Note on this clonotype: Antigen unknown.

The source is a human donor who had recovered from COVID-19. V is TRBV10-3 and J is TRBJ2-7; the match to TRBD1 covers 9 bases. The starting material was CD4+ T cells from blood, cultured in vitro, obtained after SARS-CoV-2 vaccination. The DNA of the CDR3 is TGTGCCACGGGACAGGGCTACGAGCAGTACTTC. Its translation is CATGQGYEQYF.